These 13 T cell receptor beta chains originate from one sample sequenced in a study of blood T cells in healthy people across ages. The use of a sample-barcoded 5' primer and a J-beta primer mix characterized a second PCR of about 6 to 12 cycles. TCRdb redid the calling of the 5' RACE reads with MiXCR, one entry per CDR3 protein. The sample has some 1.5 million distinct CDR3 sequences, roughly 27% seen once; the top ten hold roughly 8.2%. Sequenced material: blood. These receptors all stem from a woman in her twenties or thirties in good health.

V gene TRBV6-5 combines with J gene TRBJ1-6, with 7 nucleotides matching TRBD1. V was pared by 5 bases and J by 9 bases, with 7 bases of the junction left unmatched. From germline, CDR1 is MNHEY and CDR2 SVGAGI. The CDR3 covers 14 residues. CDR3 bases: TGTGCCAGCAGTAGACAGGGCGATGGTTCACCCCTCCACTTT. Translated: CASSRQGDGSPLHF.

This clonotype was observed at least ten times. The gene calls are TRBV20-1 and TRBJ2-7; weak D call: TRBD1 (5 bases). This CDR3 is built from 13 residues. V was shortened by 0 bases and J by 2 bases, with 8 bases between the two germline ends. Germline CDR1 is DFQATT and CDR2 is SNEGSKA (reference sequence). DNA of the CDR3: TGCAGTGCTAGAGATACAGGAACCTACGAGCAGTACTTC. This sequence encodes CSARDTGTYEQYF.

The chain recombines TRBV5-1 with TRBJ2-7, with 7 bases aligning to TRBD1. The germline V gene has CDR1 SGHRS and CDR2 YFSETQ. This CDR3 is 16 amino acids long. Trimming removed 0 bases from V and 4 bases from J; junction bases left unmatched: 10. As DNA, the CDR3 is TGCGCCAGCAGCTTGGCGGGACAGACTTCGCCATACGAGCAGTACTTC. Translated, it gives CASSLAGQTSPYEQYF. Full variable domain (outside the CDR3, taken from reference TRBV5-1 and TRBJ2-7): KAGVTQTPRYLIKTRGQQVTLSCSPISGHRSVSWYQQTPGQGLQFLFEYFSETQRNKGNFPGRFSGRQFSNSRSEMNVSTLELGDSALYLCASSLAGQTSPYEQYFGPGTRLTVT.

This clonotype showed up many times. The rearrangement joins TRBV20-1 to TRBJ2-5, with TRBD2 matching over 9 bases. The CDR3 length is 15 residues. The ends lost 2 bases at V and 4 bases at J; junction bases unmatched: 8. Germline CDR1 and CDR2: DFQATT and SNEGSKA (reference sequence). DNA for the CDR3: TGCAGTGCTAGATCGCCTCTTAGCGGGGGAGAGACCCAGTACTTC. Protein sequence: CSARSPLSGGETQYF.

This CDR3 reads CASSQENLAGVNNEQYF. Written as DNA, the CDR3 is TGCGCCAGCAGCCAAGAGAATCTAGCGGGCGTTAACAATGAGCAGTACTTC. The rearrangement links TRBV4-1 to TRBJ2-5; TRBD2 matches 8 bases. CDR1 and CDR2 from the germline V gene are MGHRA and YSYEKL. The CDR3 sequence is 17 residues long. J was trimmed by 11 bases and V by 0 bases; bases with no gene match: 17.

The chain uses TRBV29-1 and TRBJ1-2; tentative D call: TRBD1 (5 bases). Germline CDR1 is SQVTM and CDR2 is ANQGSEA. The V gene lost 4 bases and the J gene lost 7 bases, with 19 bases spanning the gap. The CDR3 covers 14 residues. The CDR3 is CSVGQPSGIPGYTF. The CDR3 coding sequence is TGCAGCGTTGGCCAACCGTCAGGGATTCCTGGCTACACCTTC.

This clonotype was seen more than once but under ten times. The chain carries TRBV2 and TRBJ2-3; the D is unclear. V lost 6 bases and J lost 6, with 13 bases in between. The CDR3 runs to 13 residues. CDR1 and CDR2 (germline): SNHLY, FYNNEI. CDR3 region: CASSAQSGDTQYF. The CDR3 region has the DNA TGTGCCAGCAGCGCCCAATCCGGGGATACGCAGTATTTT.

Turning to this clonotype: This could be a read error, since a much larger clone is one nucleotide away. The chain employs TRBV5-5 and TRBJ2-1; a possible D gene is TRBD2 (6 bases). CDR1 and CDR2 from the germline V gene are SGHKS and YYEKEE (reference sequence). V was shortened by 0 bases and J by 0 bases, with 10 bases between the two germline ends. This CDR3 has 16 amino acids. CDR3 amino acids: CASSLGAGCSYNEQFF. As DNA, the CDR3 is TGTGCCAGCAGCTTGGGGGCGGGGTGCTCCTACAATGAGCAGTTCTTC.

CDR3 in amino acids: CASSYGADILRNQPQHF. The DNA of the CDR3 is TGTGCCAGCAGTTACGGGGCGGACATCCTTCGCAATCAGCCCCAGCATTTT. The V gene is TRBV6-2 or TRBV6-3, the J gene TRBJ1-5, with D maybe TRBD1 (5 bases). CDR3 length equals 17 residues. Germline V lookup: CDR1 MNHEY, CDR2 SVGEGT. Trimming removed 2 bases at V and 2 bases at J, with 16 bases between.

This clonotype was counted only a few times. V usage is TRBV12-3 or TRBV12-4 and J usage is TRBJ2-7, with TRBD2 as a possible D gene (6 bases). The CDR3 spans 15 residues. V dropped 5 bases and J dropped 3 bases, with 17 bases sitting between them. In nucleotides, the CDR3 is TGTGCCAGCAGTACCTCCTCGGGAGTCGGCTACGAGCAGTACTTC. This translates into CASSTSSGVGYEQYF.

This chain uses TRBV5-1 with TRBJ2-5; the match to TRBD2 covers 9 bases. Germline V gene lookup returns CDR1 SGHRS and CDR2 YFSETQ. The junction had 11 bases not matched to a gene; V was cut back by 5 bases and J by 9 bases. This CDR3 is built from 14 residues. The DNA for the CDR3 is TGCGCCAGCAGGACTAGCGGCTCGGGGGGGGCCCAGTACTTC. Translation gives CASRTSGSGGAQYF.

This clonotype was counted a few times. V is TRBV18 and J is TRBJ2-7, with D possibly TRBD1 on 5 matching bases. Trimming pared 6 bases from V and 2 bases from J, leaving 20 bases between. CDR1 is KGHSH, CDR2 LQKENI, per germline. This CDR3 has 16 amino acids. The CDR3 region is CASSPSSQTATYEQYF. CDR3 DNA: TGTGCCAGCTCGCCCTCATCTCAGACAGCTACCTACGAGCAGTACTTC.

The CDR3 sequence: CAVIGGRWVNEQFF. The CDR3 DNA is TGTGCTGTCATCGGTGGCAGATGGGTGAATGAGCAGTTCTTC. The chain links TRBV27 to TRBJ2-1, with D unresolved. Germline V CDR1 and CDR2: MNHEY, SMNVEV (reference sequence). The CDR3 length is 14 residues.